This T cell receptor beta chain comes out of a study of PD-1 blockade in classical Hodgkin lymphoma. Using immunoSEQ multiplex PCR, the repertoire was profiled, and TCRdb retains in-frame clones only, with some absent. The data show around 45,000 clones, with around three quarters seen just once and about 3% held by the top ten. In every patient, relapse followed autologous stem cell transplantation, while exposure to brentuximab vedotin differed. This clone was found a few times. The V gene end was trimmed by 2 bases and the J gene end by 4 bases; junction bases not matched to a gene: 3. The CDR3 loop spans 15 amino acids. Germline-derived CDR1 and CDR2 are LNHDA and SQIVND (reference sequence).

This receptor was obtained from a human donor with classical Hodgkin lymphoma. The V gene is TRBV19, the J gene TRBJ2-2, with 8 bases fitting TRBD1. The sample consisted of peripheral blood mononuclear cells (PBMCs), taken before the second cycle of nivolumab. The CDR3, as DNA: TGTGCCAGTAGTATAAGGACAGGGTCCACCGGGGAGCTGTTTTTT. Its protein product is CASSIRTGSTGELFF.